This is a list of T cell receptor beta chains from one sample in a study of T cell repertoires in ileal Crohn's disease. Profiling relied on immunoSEQ multiplex PCR, and the TCRdb table lists in-frame clones only, not all of them. The sample holds several thousand clones, roughly 90% seen once. Material: ileal tissue. The receptors were sampled from an adult with Crohn's disease. CDR3s include the opening cysteine and the closing phenylalanine or tryptophan. The D gene is left open where the match is weak. Size tells how often a clone was seen (once, few, many) or the class of an expanded clone, and some rows leave it out.

.,.,TRBJ2-7,TRBV5-5,TGTGCCAGCAGCCTTCGGGACTCTTCTTCCTACGAGCAGTACTTC,CASSLRDSSSYEQYF
TRBD1,.,TRBJ2-2,TRBV9,TGTGCCAGCAGCGGATTACCGGGACAGGGCATCGCCGGGGAGCTGTTTTTT,CASSGLPGQGIAGELFF
.,.,TRBJ1-1,TRBV7-9,TGTGCCAGCAGCCTTGCGGAGTTGGGCGCTGAAGCTTTCTTT,CASSLAELGAEAFF
TRBD2,.,TRBJ2-7,TRBV19,TGTGCCAGTAGCGGGGGGGACTACGAGCAGTACTTC,CASSGGDYEQYF
TRBD1,.,TRBJ1-1,TRBV27,TGTGCCAGCAGTCCGCGACAGGGTGCCACTGAAGCTTTCTTT,CASSPRQGATEAFF
.,once,TRBJ1-6,TRBV27,TGTGCCAGCAGTTTAACAATCCGGGCGACAGGAAGGGGGGGTGTTGATTCACCCCTCCACTTT,CASSLTIRATGRGGVDSPLHF
.,once,TRBJ1-3,TRBV7-9,TGTGCCAGCAGTTTAGACAGAGACTCTGGAAACACCATATATTTT,CASSLDRDSGNTIYF
TRBD2,.,TRBJ2-3,TRBV27,TGTGCCAGCAGGGCGAGAGGGAGGGCAGATACGCAGTATTTT,CASRARGRADTQYF
.,once,TRBJ1-6,TRBV6-5,TGTGCCAGCAGTCAAAAACGCCCCGACAGCTCACCCCTCCACTTT,CASSQKRPDSSPLHF
.,.,TRBJ1-2,TRBV7-9,TGTGCCAGCAGCTTAGATTGGGGGGGCTATGGCTACACCTTC,CASSLDWGGYGYTF
.,.,TRBJ2-5,TRBV5-1,TGCGCCAGCAGCTTGGGTAGGAACCAAGAGACCCAGTACTTC,CASSLGRNQETQYF
.,.,TRBJ1-2,TRBV18,TGTGCCAGCTCACCTGCCGGAAACTATGGCTACACCTTC,CASSPAGNYGYTF
TRBD1,.,TRBJ2-1,TRBV4-1,TGCGCCAGCAGCCGACTCCGGGACAGGGACAATGAGCAGTTCTTC,CASSRLRDRDNEQFF
.,once,TRBJ1-1,TRBV5-6,TGTGCCAGCAGCTCTATCGGGCGTGGAAGGAACACTGAAGCTTTCTTT,CASSSIGRGRNTEAFF
TRBD2,.,TRBJ2-1,TRBV9,TGTGCCAGCAATTCCCCTAGCGGGAGCAATGAGCAGTTCTTC,CASNSPSGSNEQFF
.,.,TRBJ2-3,TRBV5-6,TGTGCCAGCCTGGGGTTGGGCACAGATACGCAGTATTTT,CASLGLGTDTQYF
TRBD2,.,TRBJ2-7,TRBV2,TGTGCCAGCAGGGATAATCTAGCGGGAGGAACCTACGAGCAGTACTTC,CASRDNLAGGTYEQYF
.,.,TRBJ2-7,TRBV7-9,TGTGCCAGCAGCTCACAGGGTGGCAGGTACGAGCAGTACTTC,CASSSQGGRYEQYF
.,.,TRBJ2-3,TRBV2,TGTGCCAGCAGTGGGGGGGCATATACGCAGTATTTT,CASSGGAYTQYF
.,.,TRBJ1-5,TRBV5-8,TGTGCCAGCAATGCCCTAGATAGCAATCAGCCCCAGCATTTT,CASNALDSNQPQHF
TRBD1,.,TRBJ2-7,TRBV10-3,TGTGCCATCAGTGGGACGACAGGGTACGAGCAGTACTTC,CAISGTTGYEQYF
.,.,TRBJ2-7,TRBV6-4,TGTGCCAGCAGCGCCTCCTTGAGGGAGCAGTACTTC,CASSASLREQYF
TRBD1,.,TRBJ2-2,TRBV27,TGTGCCAGCAGTCCGTCGGGACAGGTCGCCGGGGAGCTGTTTTTT,CASSPSGQVAGELFF
.,.,TRBJ1-3,TRBV5-1,TGCGCCAGCAGCTTGACCGGGTTTGACTCTGGAAACACCATATATTTT,CASSLTGFDSGNTIYF
.,.,TRBJ2-7,TRBV6-6,TGTGCCAGCAGTAGGGGGTTACACGAGCAGTACTTC,CASSRGLHEQYF
.,.,TRBJ1-5,TRBV19,TGTGCCAGTGCCAGGGGACTACCACATAGCAATCAGCCCCAGCATTTT,CASARGLPHSNQPQHF
.,.,TRBJ1-2,TRBV6-6,TGTGCCAGCACCCCTGGCTATGGCTACACCTTC,CASTPGYGYTF
.,.,TRBJ2-5,TRBV11-1,TGTGCCAGCAGCCGTTGGACAGAGATCGTCCAAGAGACCCAGTACTTC,CASSRWTEIVQETQYF
TRBD2,.,TRBJ2-7,TRBV29-1,TGCAGCGTTGGCCCCGGGGGGGGAGCCTACGAGCAGTACTTC,CSVGPGGGAYEQYF
.,.,TRBJ2-6,TRBV6-4,TGTGCCAGCAGTCCCAGTCCGGGGACTGGGGCCAACGTCCTGACTTTC,CASSPSPGTGANVLTF
.,.,TRBJ1-5,TRBV7-6,TGTGCCAGCAGCCCCCAGGCTAGCAATCAGCCCCAGCATTTT,CASSPQASNQPQHF
TRBD1,few,TRBJ2-2,TRBV6-6,TGTGCCAGCAGTCCAACAGGGGGCGGGTTGGTCGGGGAGCTGTTTTTT,CASSPTGGGLVGELFF
.,.,TRBJ2-7,TRBV6-6,TGTGCCAGCAGTTTTGGGGGCTACGAGCAGTACTTC,CASSFGGYEQYF
TRBD1,.,TRBJ2-7,TRBV10-2,TGCGCCAGCAGGGGGACAGGGAATAGTGGCGAGCAGTACTTC,CASRGTGNSGEQYF
TRBD1,.,TRBJ1-1,TRBV19,TGTGCCAGTAGCCTGGACAGGTTGAACACTGAAGCTTTCTTT,CASSLDRLNTEAFF
.,.,TRBJ1-2,TRBV11-1,TGTGCCAGCAGCTTAGCTGGGACGCAAAACTATGGCTACACCTTC,CASSLAGTQNYGYTF
.,.,TRBJ1-6,TRBV7-9,TGTGCCAGCTCCGCCGGGGGTATTTCACCCCTCCACTTT,CASSAGGISPLHF
TRBD2,.,TRBJ2-7,TRBV6-1,TGTGCCAGCAGCCCCCAGACTAGCGGGAGTTACGAGCAGTACTTC,CASSPQTSGSYEQYF
.,.,TRBJ2-3,TRBV28,TGTGCCAGCAGTTTACTCTCTAGCACAGATACGCAGTATTTT,CASSLLSSTDTQYF
.,few,TRBJ1-1,TRBV19,TGTGCCAGTAGCCCAGGGATATCTGAAGCTTTCTTT,CASSPGISEAFF